The entry below gives a single T cell receptor (beta chain) sequence along with its context. This clonotype appeared many times. Its antigen remains unidentified. One base away there is no much larger clone; base qualities are not given. The data originate from a study of post-analysis software for immune sequencing data (dated by TCRdb to between 2015 and 2017). Study-wide context: Disease courses on record covered relapsing-remitting, secondary progressive and progressive-relapsing multiple sclerosis, though some patients had no subtype annotation. The patient repertoires were set against about 12 previously published healthy control repertoires from donors whose ages ranged from roughly 6 to 27 years. A subset of samples was prepared in parallel using single-end sample barcoding, then pooled and co-amplified after Illumina adapter ligation. Results the study describes overall, beyond this receptor: Normalized Chao1 diversity was significantly lower in multiple sclerosis patients than controls, suggesting substantial peripheral T-cell clonal expansion. The multiple sclerosis patient group was slightly younger than the control group. Direct clustering with F measure revealed strong co-clustering of samples prepared in the same batch, which led to a batch-effect correction. Significantly higher frequencies in patients than in controls were found for several TRBV segments, including TRBV5-6, TRBV5-1 and TRBV20-1.

The library was built by means of PCR. The instrument given in TCRdb is Illumina HiSeq 2500. Unique molecular identifiers were incorporated into TCR beta cDNA libraries to reduce PCR and sequencing biases. Approximately 500,000 cDNA molecules were obtained per 1 to 10 million input T cells, so each molecule approximated one T cell. The same protocol used for the earlier healthy control dataset was applied to prepare and sequence the patient libraries. Within a given batch, samples were prepared together, multiplexed and sequenced on the same HiSeq lane. In the source study's methods: MIGEC handled the raw barcoded reads, throwing out single-read molecular identifier groups before consensus assembly and CDR3 extraction. VDJtools was used for post-analysis of the clonotype tables, with diversity normalized by down-sampling every dataset to the smallest sample size. Repertoire overlap clustering matched CDR3 amino acid but not nucleotide sequences to correct batch-related cross-sample contamination. TCRdb cleaned the public reads at Q25 with fastp, built clones with MiXCR and kept in-frame beta chains. Here each entry gathers all rows of one CDR3 protein and keeps the most common genes and DNA. TCRdb's processing, not the study's, gives the V and J calls here. Here the sample has under 200,000 distinct CDR3 sequences; roughly 30% occur a single time. The ten biggest clones cover roughly 3.4% of the sample.

Looking up the germline V gene (reference sequence) yields CDR1 DFQATT and CDR2 SNEGSKA. There are 13 amino acids in the CDR3, from cysteine to phenylalanine inclusive. Just CDR3 DNA is preserved here, 39 bases in frame from base 1. To demonstrate the VDJtools post-analysis software, TCR beta repertoires were profiled from the peripheral blood of 13 young patients with multiple sclerosis. Multiple sclerosis patients were children and adolescents aged about 6 to 15 years. Sequencing was performed on blood. Recombination linked TRBV20-1 to TRBJ1-1; the D gene is perhaps TRBD1, on 6 matching bases. This sequence was found in a girl between 2 and 17 years old with multiple sclerosis. The DNA is TGCAGGGCAACTCGACAGGAGAACACTGAAGCTTTCTTT. It translates as CRATRQENTEAFF.